The source of this TCR beta chain is a study of cytomegalovirus exposure and HLA in healthy donors. For the study at large: Among the 400 or so donors who were genotyped, approximately 83% fell in the genetic ancestry cluster that is associated with self-reported Caucasian donors.

This PCR relied on a set of 60 Vbeta primers and 13 Jbeta primers. Only in-frame clones appear in the TCRdb table, and some are missing; sequencing was by immunoSEQ multiplex PCR. The repertoire holds 200,000 or so clones, about 89% seen once, with roughly 1.3% in the top ten. With respect to this clone: Its antigen is not known.

Overall study findings and caveats: In a later analysis, compared with equally common non-associated chains, HLA-associated beta chains were more expanded.

J gave up 2 bases and V 4 bases, and 4 bases lay outside the gene matches. Germline V gene lookup returns CDR1 SGHNT and CDR2 YYREEE (reference sequence). The CDR3 is 14 residues long. This clonotype was obtained from a man younger than 45 in good health and CMV-seronegative. Sequenced material: PBMCs. The chain uses TRBV5-4 and TRBJ2-7, with TRBD1 matching over 9 bases. CDR3 region: CASSPTGGPYEQYF. The CDR3 region has the DNA TGTGCCAGCAGCCCCACAGGGGGCCCCTACGAGCAGTACTTC.